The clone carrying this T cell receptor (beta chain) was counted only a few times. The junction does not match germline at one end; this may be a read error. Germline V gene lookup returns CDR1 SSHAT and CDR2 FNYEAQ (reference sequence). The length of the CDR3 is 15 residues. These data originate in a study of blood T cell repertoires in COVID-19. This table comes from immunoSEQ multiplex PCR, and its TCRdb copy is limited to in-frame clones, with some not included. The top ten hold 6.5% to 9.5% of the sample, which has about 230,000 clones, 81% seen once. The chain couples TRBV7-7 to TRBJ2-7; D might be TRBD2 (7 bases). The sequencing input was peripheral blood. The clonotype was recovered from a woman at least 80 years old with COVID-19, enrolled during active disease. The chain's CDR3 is CASSLGGREVREQYF. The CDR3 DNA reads TGTGCTAGCAGCTTAGGGGGACGGGAGGTTAGGGAGCAGTACTTC.